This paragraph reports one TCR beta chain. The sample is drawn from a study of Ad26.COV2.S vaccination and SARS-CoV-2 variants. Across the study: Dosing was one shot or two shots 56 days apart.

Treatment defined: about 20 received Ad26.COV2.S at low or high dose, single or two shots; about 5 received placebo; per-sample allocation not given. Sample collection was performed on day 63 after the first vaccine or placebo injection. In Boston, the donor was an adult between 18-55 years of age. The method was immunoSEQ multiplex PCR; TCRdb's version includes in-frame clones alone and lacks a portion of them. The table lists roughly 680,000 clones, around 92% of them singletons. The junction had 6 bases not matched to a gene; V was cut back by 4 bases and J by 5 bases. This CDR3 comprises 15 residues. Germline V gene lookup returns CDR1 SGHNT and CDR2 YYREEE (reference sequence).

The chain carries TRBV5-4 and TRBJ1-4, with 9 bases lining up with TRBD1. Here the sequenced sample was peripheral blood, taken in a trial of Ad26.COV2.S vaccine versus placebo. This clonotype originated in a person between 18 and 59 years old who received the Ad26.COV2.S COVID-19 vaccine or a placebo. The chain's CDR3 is CASSKDRGGNEKLFF. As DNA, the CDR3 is TGTGCCAGCAGCAAGGACAGGGGAGGGAATGAAAAACTGTTTTTT. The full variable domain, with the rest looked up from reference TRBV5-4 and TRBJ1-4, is ETGVTQSPTHLIKTRGQQVTLRCSSQSGHNTVSWYQQALGQGPQFIFQYYREEENGRGNFPPRFSGLQFPNYSSELNVNALELDDSALYLCASSKDRGGNEKLFFGSGTQLSVL.